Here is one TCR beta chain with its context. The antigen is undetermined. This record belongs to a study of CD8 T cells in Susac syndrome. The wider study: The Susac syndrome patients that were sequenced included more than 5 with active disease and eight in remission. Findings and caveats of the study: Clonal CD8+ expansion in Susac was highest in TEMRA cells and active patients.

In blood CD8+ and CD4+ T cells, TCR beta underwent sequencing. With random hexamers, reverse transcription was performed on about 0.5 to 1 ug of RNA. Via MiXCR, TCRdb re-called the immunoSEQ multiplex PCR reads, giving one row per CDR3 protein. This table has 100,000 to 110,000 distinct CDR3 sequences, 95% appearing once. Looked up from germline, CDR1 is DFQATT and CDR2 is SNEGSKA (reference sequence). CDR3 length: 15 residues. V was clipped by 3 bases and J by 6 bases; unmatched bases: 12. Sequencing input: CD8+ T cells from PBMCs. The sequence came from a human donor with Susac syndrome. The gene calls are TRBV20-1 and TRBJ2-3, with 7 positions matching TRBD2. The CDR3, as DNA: TGCAGTGCTAGGCCCGCCACGGGGGGTGTCGATACGCAGTATTTT. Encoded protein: CSARPATGGVDTQYF.